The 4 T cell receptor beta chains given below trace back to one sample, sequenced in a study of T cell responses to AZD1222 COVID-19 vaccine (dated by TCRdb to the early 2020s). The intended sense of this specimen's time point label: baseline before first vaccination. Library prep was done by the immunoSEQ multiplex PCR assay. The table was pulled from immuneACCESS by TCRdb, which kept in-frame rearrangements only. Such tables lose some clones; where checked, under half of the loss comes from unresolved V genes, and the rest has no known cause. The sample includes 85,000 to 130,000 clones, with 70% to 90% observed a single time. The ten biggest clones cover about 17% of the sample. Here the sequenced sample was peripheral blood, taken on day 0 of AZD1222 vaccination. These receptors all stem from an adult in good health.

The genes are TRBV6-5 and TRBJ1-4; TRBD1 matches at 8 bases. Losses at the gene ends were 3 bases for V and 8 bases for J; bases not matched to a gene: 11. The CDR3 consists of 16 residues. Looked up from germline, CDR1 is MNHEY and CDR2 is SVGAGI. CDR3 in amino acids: CASSYSGQAGGEKLFF. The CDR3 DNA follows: TGTGCCAGCAGTTATTCGGGACAGGCGGGCGGCGAAAAACTGTTTTTT.

Here the CDR3 DNA reads TGTGCCAGCAGTGATGCCGGGACTGAGAACACTGAAGCTTTCTTT. Its protein is CASSDAGTENTEAFF. The chain is built from TRBV2 and TRBJ1-1; tentatively, D is TRBD1 (5 bases). V lost 3 bases, J lost 1 base, and 12 bases lay in between. In germline, CDR1 is SNHLY, CDR2 FYNNEI. The CDR3 has 15 residues.

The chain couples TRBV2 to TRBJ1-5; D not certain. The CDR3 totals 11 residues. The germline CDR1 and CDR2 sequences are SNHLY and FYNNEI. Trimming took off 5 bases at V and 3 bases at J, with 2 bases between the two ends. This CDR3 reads CASSFNQPQHF. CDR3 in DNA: TGTGCCAGCAGTTTCAATCAGCCCCAGCATTTT.

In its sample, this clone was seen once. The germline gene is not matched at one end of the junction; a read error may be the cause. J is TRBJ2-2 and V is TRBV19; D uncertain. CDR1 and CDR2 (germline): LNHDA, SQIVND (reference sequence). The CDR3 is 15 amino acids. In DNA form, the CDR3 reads TGTGCCAGTAGTTGGCTCACATCGAACTCCGGGGAGCTGTTTTTT. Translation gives CASSWLTSNSGELFF.